This TCR beta chain was recovered during a study of cytomegalovirus exposure and HLA in healthy donors. Use of 60 Vbeta and 13 Jbeta primers characterized the PCR. The data were produced by immunoSEQ multiplex PCR, yet TCRdb's version contains in-frame clones alone and is incomplete. The sample consists of about 86,000 clones, about 79% of them appearing once. Germline CDR1 reads LNHNV; CDR2 reads YYDKDF (reference sequence). The CDR3 spans 14 residues. V was trimmed by 2 bases and J by 2 bases, leaving 9 bases between them. This chain uses TRBV15 with TRBJ2-5; D perhaps matches TRBD1 (5 bases). The clonotype was recovered from a female donor in good health and CMV-seronegative. The sequencing sample was made of PBMCs. The CDR3 coding sequence is TGTGCCACCAGCAGACAGGGAACACAAGAGACCCAGTACTTC. Translation gives CATSRQGTQETQYF.